One T cell receptor (beta chain) is described in this entry. Its specificity is not known. This table comes from immunoSEQ multiplex PCR, and its TCRdb copy is limited to in-frame clones, with some not included. The data contain 140,000 to 150,000 clones, around 86% of them singletons. The data stem from a study of T cell responses to AZD1222 COVID-19 vaccine. Study conclusions and caveats: Mapped onto spike, vaccine-associated CD4 TCRs spanned it and were dominant at 160-218 and 743-854. Seropositive AZD1222 recipients at baseline numbered only 6 or 7.

The germline gives CDR1 SGHTS, CDR2 YDEGEE. CDR3 length: 15 residues. V lost 8 bases and J lost 6; bases outside the gene matches: 13. The rearrangement joins TRBV5-8 to TRBJ2-5, with 10 bases fitting TRBD2. Sequenced here: peripheral blood, sampled on day 0 of MenACWY control vaccination. The TCR sequence derives from an adult in good health. Here the CDR3 reads CASQSSGGARKTQYF. CDR3 coding DNA: TGTGCCAGTCAATCGAGCGGGGGGGCACGAAAGACCCAGTACTTC. The entire variable domain, with the rest obtained from reference TRBV5-8 and TRBJ2-5, is as follows: EAGVTQSPTHLIKTRGQQATLRCSPISGHTSVYWYQQALGLGLQFLLWYDEGEERNRGNFPPRFSGRQFPNYSSELNVNALELEDSALYLCASQSSGGARKTQYFGPGTRLLVL.